The 27 T cell receptor beta chains listed next were all sequenced from one sample in a study of T cells after yellow fever vaccination. Using its own MiXCR run on the 5' RACE reads, TCRdb lists one record per CDR3 protein. The data contain about 320,000 distinct CDR3 sequences, 9.5% to 15% of them seen just once; the ten biggest clones take up 2.5% to 4%. This sample comprised CD4+ T cells sorted from PBMCs, obtained 15 days after the yellow fever booster vaccination. The source is a man aged 18 to 30 who received the YFV17D yellow fever vaccine.

This clonotype was counted many times. V is TRBV5-1 and J is TRBJ2-1; 11 bases agree with TRBD2. Looked up from germline, CDR1 is SGHRS and CDR2 is YFSETQ. The CDR3 covers 18 residues. Trimming at V came to 8 bases and at J to 2 bases, leaving 15 bases not matched to a gene. Written as DNA, the CDR3 is TGCGCCAGTGCCTCCAAAACGCTGGGACTAGCGGCCTACAATGAGCAGTTCTTC. It yields the protein CASASKTLGLAAYNEQFF.

This clonotype was seen repeatedly, ten times or more. This chain connects TRBV29-1 to TRBJ2-1, with D tentatively TRBD1 (6 bases). V was clipped by 6 bases and J by 6 bases, with 15 bases between them. Germline V gene data show CDR1 as SQVTM and CDR2 as ANQGSEA. The CDR3 runs to 13 residues. In nucleotides, the CDR3 is TGCAGCGTACAGGGTTATTTGGGCAATGAGCAGTTCTTC. It is translated as CSVQGYLGNEQFF.

The gene calls are TRBV20-1 and TRBJ2-2; 7 positions agree with TRBD1. The CDR3 runs to 16 residues. V dropped 0 bases and J dropped 2; count of bases not matched to a gene: 6. Germline CDR1 reads DFQATT; CDR2 reads SNEGSKA (reference sequence). This CDR3 reads CSARDIGDRNTGELFF. CDR3 nucleotides: TGCAGTGCTAGAGATATTGGGGACAGAAACACCGGGGAGCTGTTTTTT.

In this sample, this clonotype turned up once. The chain has TRBV6-6 and TRBJ1-4; 10 positions match TRBD1. The germline CDR1 and CDR2 sequences are MNHNY and SVGAGI (reference sequence). V was pared by 0 bases and J by 6 bases, with 1 base of the junction left unmatched. This CDR3 has 15 amino acids. CDR3 DNA sequence: TGTGCCAGCAGTTACTCCGGACAGGGGGATGAAAAACTGTTTTTT. This translates into CASSYSGQGDEKLFF.

The chain recombines TRBV20-1 with TRBJ1-2; weak D call: TRBD1 (5 bases). The CDR3 consists of 14 residues. The germline CDR1 and CDR2 sequences are DFQATT and SNEGSKA (reference sequence). V gave up 0 bases and J gave up 5 bases, with 13 bases separating them. CDR3 sequence reads: CSAREIGGRYGYTF. The CDR3 coding sequence is TGCAGTGCTAGAGAGATCGGGGGGAGGTATGGCTACACCTTC.

This clonotype was seen more than once but under ten times. The V and J genes are TRBV5-1 and TRBJ2-7; D tentatively reads TRBD1 or TRBD2 (5 bases each). CDR3 length: 13 residues. Germline CDR1 is SGHRS and CDR2 is YFSETQ. The V gene lost 4 bases and the J gene lost 1 base, with 9 bases spanning the gap. The CDR3 sequence is CASSRGPSYEQYF. As DNA, the CDR3 is TGCGCCAGCAGCCGGGGACCGTCCTACGAGCAGTACTTC.

V is TRBV5-1 and J is TRBJ2-3; a possible D gene is TRBD2 (6 bases). Looked up from germline, CDR1 is SGHRS and CDR2 is YFSETQ. This CDR3 spans 16 amino acids. V lost 0 bases, J lost 2 bases, and 13 bases lay in between. CDR3 amino acids: CASSLATSRATDTQYF. CDR3 in DNA: TGCGCCAGCAGCTTGGCCACTAGCCGAGCCACAGATACGCAGTATTTT.

There are a few counts of this clonotype. The junction shows a germline mismatch at one end, possibly a read error. CDR3 residues: CGPRTDTQYF. The CDR3 DNA is TGCGGACCGAGGACAGATACGCAGTATTTT. This sequence joins TRBV2 and TRBJ2-3; no reliable D call. The CDR3 covers 10 residues. Germline CDR1 reads SNHLY; CDR2 reads FYNNEI.

This clonotype was picked up many times. The chain links TRBV4-3 to TRBJ2-3, with D uncertain. Trimming took off 3 bases at V and 7 bases at J, with 11 bases between the two ends. Germline-derived CDR1 and CDR2 are LGHNA and YSLEER. The CDR3 totals 13 residues. CDR3 DNA: TGCGCCAGCAGCCAGGGATTCCGAAATACGCAGTATTTT. Translation: CASSQGFRNTQYF.

There are a few counts of this clonotype. The gene calls are TRBV5-5 and TRBJ2-1; TRBD2 matches at 9 bases. CDR3 length equals 15 residues. The junction had 8 bases not matched to a gene; V was cut back by 6 bases and J by 4 bases. CDR1 and CDR2 (germline): SGHKS, YYEKEE (reference sequence). The CDR3 sequence is CASITGTSTYNEQFF. The DNA of the CDR3 is TGTGCCAGCATAACCGGGACTAGCACATACAATGAGCAGTTCTTC. The full variable domain, in which reference TRBV5-5 and TRBJ2-1 provide the parts outside the CDR3, is DAGVTQSPTHLIKTRGQQVTLRCSPISGHKSVSWYQQVLGQGPQFIFQYYEKEERGRGNFPDRFSARQFPNYSSELNVNALLLGDSALYLCASITGTSTYNEQFFGPGTRLTVL.

This clonotype occurred a few times. The V gene is TRBV5-1, the J gene TRBJ2-1; D is ambiguous. From germline, CDR1 is SGHRS and CDR2 YFSETQ. V gave up 3 bases and J gave up 3 bases, with 10 bases separating them. The CDR3 length is 14 residues. CDR3 DNA sequence: TGCGCCAGCAGCTGGGGTAATCTCTACAATGAGCAGTTCTTC. It translates to CASSWGNLYNEQFF. The full variable domain, completed using reference TRBV5-1 and TRBJ2-1, is KAGVTQTPRYLIKTRGQQVTLSCSPISGHRSVSWYQQTPGQGLQFLFEYFSETQRNKGNFPGRFSGRQFSNSRSEMNVSTLELGDSALYLCASSWGNLYNEQFFGPGTRLTVL.

This sequence joins TRBV2 and TRBJ2-3; the match to TRBD2 covers 10 bases. The germline CDR1 and CDR2 sequences are SNHLY and FYNNEI. After removal of 8 bases from V and 6 bases from J, the junction contained 5 bases not matched to a gene. This CDR3 is 13 amino acids long. The CDR3 coding sequence is TGTGCCAGCCTAGCGGGGGCCCGCGATACGCAGTATTTT. It specifies CASLAGARDTQYF.

This clonotype has just a few counts. The gene calls are TRBV6-6 and TRBJ2-3; no clear D. V lost 6 bases, J lost 5 bases, and 12 bases lay in between. The CDR3 runs 13 residues. Germline V gene sequence: CDR1 MNHNY, CDR2 SVGAGI (reference sequence). The CDR3 DNA sequence: TGTGCCAGCAGCCCACTGACCCGAGATACGCAGTATTTT. It encodes CASSPLTRDTQYF.

J is TRBJ2-1 and V is TRBV12-3 or TRBV12-4, with 7 bases that match TRBD1. CDR3 length: 12 amino acids. The junction had 4 bases not matched to a gene; V was cut back by 7 bases and J by 7 bases. CDR3 in DNA: TGTGCCAGCACCACAGGGGAAAATGAGCAGTTCTTC. Protein product: CASTTGENEQFF.

This clonotype occurred many times. J is TRBJ2-4 and V is TRBV11-1, with no clear D. The CDR3 is made up of 14 amino acids. The V gene lost 5 bases and the J gene lost 1 base, with 9 bases spanning the gap. CDR1 is SGHAT and CDR2 is FQDESV in the germline V gene (reference sequence). CDR3 DNA: TGTGCCAGCAGCCCGCGTGGGGCCAAAAACATTCAGTACTTC. This gives the protein CASSPRGAKNIQYF.

The chain uses TRBV6-5 and TRBJ1-6; weak D call: TRBD1 (6 bases). Trimming cost V 0 bases and J 10 bases, with 16 bases left between them. This CDR3 has 16 residues. Germline V gene sequence: CDR1 MNHEY, CDR2 SVGAGI. Here the CDR3 reads CASSYSPGGRRSPLHF. The CDR3 DNA reads as TGTGCCAGCAGTTACTCTCCCGGGGGCAGGAGATCACCCCTCCACTTT.

This clonotype was seen many times. The rearrangement joins TRBV5-1 to TRBJ2-2; D is uncertain. This CDR3 is 14 amino acids long. Trimming removed 3 bases at V and 3 bases at J, with 9 bases between. Germline-derived CDR1 and CDR2 are SGHRS and YFSETQ. CDR3 DNA sequence: TGCGCCAGCAGCTCACGACCCGACACCGGGGAGCTGTTTTTT. It specifies CASSSRPDTGELFF.

Concerning this clonotype: This may stem from a read error, because a much larger clone lies one nucleotide away. CDR3 sequence (DNA): TGTGCCATCAGTGATAGTCAAAATGAGCAGTTCTTC. Translated, it gives CAISDSQNEQFF. This chain joins TRBV10-3 and TRBJ2-1, with D unclear. The CDR3 has 12 residues. Trimming left V 3 bases short and J 7 bases short, with 7 bases between. From germline, CDR1 is ENHRY and CDR2 SYGVKD.

CDR3 residues: CAWSQGGEQYF. The CDR3 DNA follows: TGTGCCTGGAGTCAGGGAGGCGAGCAGTACTTC. The chain uses TRBV30 and TRBJ2-7; D is perhaps TRBD2 (6 bases). CDR3 length: 11 residues. The germline CDR1 and CDR2 sequences are GTSNPN and SVGIG (reference sequence). Between the trimmed V and J ends, which lost 2 bases and 6 bases, there was a span of 8 bases.

This clonotype has at least ten counts. The genes are TRBV6-2 or TRBV6-3 and TRBJ2-3; the match to TRBD2 covers 12 bases. With V trimmed by 7 bases and J by 8 bases, 25 bases remained unmatched. The germline V gene encodes CDR1 MNHEY and CDR2 SVGEGT. The CDR3 runs to 20 residues. This CDR3 is CASISYGASGGAIGVGTQYF. The CDR3 DNA reads TGTGCCAGCATCTCATATGGAGCTAGCGGGGGGGCCATAGGAGTCGGTACGCAGTATTTT.

This clonotype has more than one count but fewer than ten. The chain recombines TRBV12-3 or TRBV12-4 with TRBJ2-4; TRBD1 aligns across 9 bases. Germline trimming cut 2 bases from V and 9 bases from J; bases unmatched to any gene: 8. The CDR3 runs 15 residues. The CDR3 reads CASSLRDRVSSIQYF. The CDR3 nucleotides read TGTGCCAGCAGTTTACGGGACAGGGTATCAAGCATTCAGTACTTC.

A few counts support this clonotype. The rearrangement uses TRBV7-2 and TRBJ2-1; 7 positions match TRBD2. J lost 10 bases, V lost 5 bases, and 11 bases had no gene match. The CDR3 consists of 14 residues. Germline V gives CDR1 SGHTA, CDR2 FQGNSA. CDR3 coding DNA: TGTGCCAGCAGCCTATCCGGGGGGAACCCCGAGCAGTTCTTC. This sequence encodes CASSLSGGNPEQFF. Full variable domain (missing parts from reference TRBV7-2 and TRBJ2-1): GAGVSQSPSNKVTEKGKDVELRCDPISGHTALYWYRQSLGQGLEFLIYFQGNSAPDKSGLPSDRFSAERTGGSVSTLTIQRTQQEDSAVYLCASSLSGGNPEQFFGPGTRLTVL.

This clonotype was seen a handful of times. The V and J genes are TRBV5-1 and TRBJ1-2; 8 bases align to TRBD1. The germline CDR1 and CDR2 sequences are SGHRS and YFSETQ. Trimming at V came to 4 bases and at J to 7 bases, leaving 9 bases not matched to a gene. The CDR3 loop spans 14 amino acids. The DNA of the CDR3 is TGCGCCAGCAGCCCCGGACAGGGTGGGAGTGGCTACACCTTC. It is translated as CASSPGQGGSGYTF.

The chain couples TRBV7-3 to TRBJ2-2; D uncertain. V was clipped by 5 bases and J by 3 bases, with 7 bases between them. In germline, CDR1 is SGHTA, CDR2 FQGTGA. The CDR3 loop spans 13 amino acids. The DNA for the CDR3 is TGTGCCAGCAGCCGGAAAGACACCGGGGAGCTGTTTTTT. Protein sequence: CASSRKDTGELFF. Looking up the rest from reference TRBV7-3 and TRBJ2-2 gives the full variable domain: GAGVSQTPSNKVTEKGKYVELRCDPISGHTALYWYRQSLGQGPEFLIYFQGTGAADDSGLPNDRFFAVRPEGSVSTLKIQRTERGDSAVYLCASSRKDTGELFFGEGSRLTVL.

This CDR3 is CASGGTVNTGELFF. In DNA, the CDR3 is TGCGCCAGCGGTGGGACAGTGAACACCGGGGAGCTGTTTTTT. The chain recombines TRBV5-1 with TRBJ2-2; 7 nucleotides align to TRBD1. Germline V gene sequence: CDR1 SGHRS, CDR2 YFSETQ. The CDR3 is 14 residues long. The V segment lost 7 bases and the J segment 1 base; nucleotides outside the gene matches: 4.

This clonotype has a handful of counts. V usage is TRBV6-2 or TRBV6-3 and J usage is TRBJ2-1, with TRBD2 matching 11 bases. The V segment lost 2 bases and the J segment 1 base; nucleotides outside the gene matches: 1. Per germline, CDR1 MNHEY and CDR2 SVGEGT. The CDR3 contains 16 residues. CDR3 DNA: TGTGCCAGCAGTTACGGGACTAGCGGATCCTACAATGAGCAGTTCTTC. Its protein product is CASSYGTSGSYNEQFF.

The chain recombines TRBV15 with TRBJ1-6; D unclear. The CDR3 runs 14 residues. Germline V lookup: CDR1 LNHNV, CDR2 YYDKDF (reference sequence). Trimming cost V 2 bases and J 5 bases, with 7 bases left between them. Here the CDR3 DNA reads TGTGCCACCAGCAGAACACTGAATAATTCACCCCTCCACTTT. Translated, it gives CATSRTLNNSPLHF.